These T cell receptor beta chains were read from a single sample in a study of TIL therapy for anti-PD-1-resistant metastatic lung cancer. This table comes from immunoSEQ multiplex PCR, and its TCRdb copy is limited to in-frame clones, with some not included. The sample includes about 60,000 clones, under 75% seen only once; the top ten take around 6.1%. The material sequenced was blood, taken at baseline. The receptor set was obtained from a person aged 25-80 years with non-small cell lung cancer. Each CDR3 is given with its conserved first and last residue. Each record gives: J gene, D gene, clone size, V gene, CDR3 DNA, CDR3 protein. A D gene is named only where the DNA matches it firmly. Some rows have no size entry. The others give once, few or many, or a class for an expanded clone.

TRBJ1-1,-,-,TRBV6-1,TGTGCCAGCAGTGAAGCTTATCGGGGGGCCGCTACTTCAGCTTTCTTT,CASSEAYRGAATSAFF
TRBJ1-2,-,-,TRBV19,TGTGCCAGTAGTATAGTGAGGGGGGAGGCTAACTATGGCTACACCTTC,CASSIVRGEANYGYTF
TRBJ2-7,-,-,TRBV2,TGTGCCAGCAGTGAGAAGAACCCTTTTTCCTACGAGCAGTACTTC,CASSEKNPFSYEQYF
TRBJ2-3,TRBD2,few,TRBV5-6,TGTGCCAGCAGCTTGGCCTGGTTAGCGGGGGACACGGACACAGATACGCAGTATTTT,CASSLAWLAGDTDTDTQYF
TRBJ2-7,-,many,TRBV14,TGTGCCAGCAGCCCCTCGATCTCCTACGAGCAGTACTTC,CASSPSISYEQYF
TRBJ1-1,-,-,TRBV28,TGTGCCAGCATCGGGGAATACACTGAAGCTTTCTTT,CASIGEYTEAFF
TRBJ2-3,-,once,TRBV5-1,TGCGCCAGCAGCTCCTCAGAACCCACAGATACGCAGTATTTT,CASSSSEPTDTQYF
TRBJ1-1,-,-,TRBV7-9,TGTGCCAGCAGCTCACAGGTTAACACTGAAGCTTTCTTT,CASSSQVNTEAFF
TRBJ1-4,-,-,TRBV11-1,TGTGCCAGCAGCTTAGCTGGGACGGATAATGAAAAACTGTTTTTT,CASSLAGTDNEKLFF
TRBJ1-1,-,-,TRBV9,TGTGCTCCTCGGAGGGGTCCGAACACTGAAGCTTTCTTT,CAPRRGPNTEAFF
TRBJ1-2,TRBD1,few,TRBV30,TGTGCCTGGACAACCGGGACAGGGCGTTCTGGCTACACCTTC,CAWTTGTGRSGYTF
TRBJ2-5,TRBD1,-,TRBV29-1,TGCAGCGTTGATGGACAGGGGGAGACCCAGTACTTC,CSVDGQGETQYF
TRBJ1-2,-,few,TRBV28,TGTGCCAGTAGACAGGTGTCTTTCTATGGCTACACCTTC,CASRQVSFYGYTF
TRBJ2-7,-,once,TRBV28,TGTGCCAGCGGACTCGGATCCTACGAGCAGTACTTC,CASGLGSYEQYF
TRBJ1-2,-,-,TRBV28,TGTGCCAGCAGGGACTCCGTTTATGGCTACACCTTC,CASRDSVYGYTF
TRBJ1-2,TRBD1,-,TRBV7-8,TGTGCCAGCAGCCTGGGACAGGGGAGGGAGAACTATGGCTACACCTTC,CASSLGQGRENYGYTF
TRBJ1-5,-,few,TRBV28,TGTGCCAGCAGTTTGGTGGACAGCAATCAGCCCCAGCATTTT,CASSLVDSNQPQHF
TRBJ2-7,-,-,TRBV28,TGTGCCAGCAGTGCTTCAACTTCAGGGGCGGCCGAGCAGTACTTC,CASSASTSGAAEQYF
TRBJ2-3,-,-,TRBV5-1,TGCGCCAGCAGCTTAGGTGGAAACCCTAGCACAGATACGCAGTATTTT,CASSLGGNPSTDTQYF
TRBJ2-2,TRBD1,-,TRBV5-1,TGCGCCAGCAGCTTGGAACAGGGGCACGGGGAGCTGTTTTTT,CASSLEQGHGELFF
TRBJ2-3,-,-,TRBV30,TGTGCCTGGAGTGCGGCCAGAGGGATCCGCACAGATACGCAGTATTTT,CAWSAARGIRTDTQYF
TRBJ2-3,-,-,TRBV5-4,TGTGCCAGCAGCTTGGGGGGCAGCACAGATACGCAGTATTTT,CASSLGGSTDTQYF
TRBJ1-2,-,-,TRBV6-6,TGTGCCAGCAGTTACCGGGACGGCTACACCTTC,CASSYRDGYTF
TRBJ1-6,-,-,TRBV5-1,TGCGCCAGCAGCTTACGAACCGGGGACAATAATTCACCCCTCCACTTT,CASSLRTGDNNSPLHF
TRBJ2-1,-,-,TRBV7-8,TGTGCCAGCAGCTTTGTCGGGGCTTACAATGAGCAGTTCTTC,CASSFVGAYNEQFF
TRBJ2-2,-,few,TRBV11-3,TGTGCCAGCGTTCTTAACACCGGGGAGCTGTTTTTT,CASVLNTGELFF
TRBJ1-2,TRBD1,-,TRBV13,TGTGCCAGCAGCTCCTTTGGACAGGGGGGGCATGGCTACACCTTC,CASSSFGQGGHGYTF
TRBJ1-6,-,-,TRBV6-6,TGTGCCAGCAACCAGCGACAGGATAATTCACCCCTCCACTTT,CASNQRQDNSPLHF
TRBJ2-1,TRBD2,-,TRBV4-1,TGCGCCGCGGCGGGACTAGCTTTTAGCCGCCCCAATGAGCAGTTCTTC,CAAAGLAFSRPNEQFF
TRBJ2-5,-,-,TRBV2,TGTGCCAGCAGTGCCCGCCAGCGGGTTAACCAAGAGACCCAGTACTTC,CASSARQRVNQETQYF
TRBJ2-3,-,-,TRBV28,TGTGCCAGCAGTTCCCGGGTTCCTATCACAGATACGCAGTATTTT,CASSSRVPITDTQYF
TRBJ2-3,TRBD2,-,TRBV7-2,TGTGCCAGCAGCTTTGGGCCGGGGGGAGATACGCAGTATTTT,CASSFGPGGDTQYF
TRBJ1-6,TRBD1,few,TRBV7-2,TGTGCCAGCAGCTCCCAGACAGGGGTTAATTCACCCCTCCACTTT,CASSSQTGVNSPLHF
TRBJ1-3,TRBD1,-,TRBV5-1,TGCGCCAGCAGCCTACAGGGGGTAGGCTCTGGAAACACCATATATTTT,CASSLQGVGSGNTIYF
TRBJ1-2,-,-,TRBV27,TGTGCCAGCAGTTTATCCCCAGGGTTAAACTATGGCTACACCTTC,CASSLSPGLNYGYTF
TRBJ2-7,-,-,TRBV11-2,TGTGCCAGCAGCTTAAGGGGTAGGGACGGATACTACGAGCAGTACTTC,CASSLRGRDGYYEQYF
TRBJ2-5,-,-,TRBV7-6,TGTGCCAGCAGCTCCTTCTTGACGGGAGAAGGAGAGACCCAGTACTTC,CASSSFLTGEGETQYF